The rows below give T cell receptor beta chains drawn from one sample of a study of cytotoxic CD8 clonotypes in ibrutinib-treated CLL. TCRdb's copy holds only in-frame clones and misses some; the assay was immunoSEQ multiplex PCR. The top ten clones hold roughly 3% of a sample with around 150,000 clones, around nine tenths of them seen once. Sequencing was performed on PBMCs, taken at disease progression, from a patient treated with ibrutinib. The origin of the receptors is a human donor with chronic lymphocytic leukemia. Each CDR3 is given with its conserved first and last residue. A D gene is named only where the DNA matches it firmly. Size values are once, few and many counts, or a class for expanded clones, and some rows have none.

- | - | TRBJ1-1 | TRBV10-1 | TGCGCCAGCAGTACAAAGACGGAGTGGGAAGTGAACACTGAAGCTTTCTTT | CASSTKTEWEVNTEAFF
- | - | TRBJ2-2 | TRBV5-6 | TGTGCCAGCAGCTTGGGAGGCCGCCAAACCGGGGAGCTGTTTTTT | CASSLGGRQTGELFF
- | - | TRBJ1-2 | TRBV2 | TGTGCCAGCAGCCGACAGGTTCCCCCAAACTATGGCTACACCTTC | CASSRQVPPNYGYTF
- | TRBD2 | TRBJ2-1 | TRBV11-3 | TGTGCCAGCAGCTTAACTAGCGGGAGCCTCAATGAGCAGTTCTTC | CASSLTSGSLNEQFF
- | TRBD2 | TRBJ2-3 | TRBV30 | TGTGCCTGGAGCAATGGACTAGCGGGGAGCACAGATACGCAGTATTTT | CAWSNGLAGSTDTQYF
- | TRBD1 | TRBJ2-2 | TRBV7-7 | TGTGCTAGCAGGACAGGTTCCACCGGGGAGCTGTTTTTT | CASRTGSTGELFF
- | TRBD1 | TRBJ2-1 | TRBV27 | TGTGCCAGCAGTCCCCACACAGGGGGTTACAATGAGCAGTTCTTC | CASSPHTGGYNEQFF
- | TRBD1 | TRBJ2-3 | TRBV7-6 | TGTGCCAGCAGCCACCGACAGGGGAGGACAGATACGCAGTATTTT | CASSHRQGRTDTQYF
- | TRBD2 | TRBJ2-6 | TRBV19 | TGTGCCAGTAGTCTTCGACTAGCGGGAGCGGCTGGGGCCAACGTCCTGACTTTC | CASSLRLAGAAGANVLTF
few | - | TRBJ2-7 | TRBV18 | TGTGCCAGCTCACCTCTGGGGACAAGTAAAATCCTACGGGAGCAGTACTTC | CASSPLGTSKILREQYF
- | TRBD2 | TRBJ2-2 | TRBV11-3 | TGTGCCAGCAGCAGACTAGCGGGCACCGGGGAGCTGTTTTTT | CASSRLAGTGELFF
- | - | TRBJ1-2 | TRBV7-6 | TGTGCCAGCAGCTCGAGGGGGGGGTGGTCTGATGGCTACACCTTC | CASSSRGGWSDGYTF
- | TRBD1 | TRBJ1-5 | TRBV19 | TGTGCCAGTAACCCCCGGGACAGGGGCAATCAGCCCCAGCATTTT | CASNPRDRGNQPQHF
- | - | TRBJ1-1 | TRBV29-1 | TGCAGCGTTGTGACGGCTACGAACACTGAAGCTTTCTTT | CSVVTATNTEAFF
- | - | TRBJ1-3 | TRBV18 | TGTGCCAGCTCCAATCCCCCGAACACCATATATTTT | CASSNPPNTIYF
- | TRBD2 | TRBJ2-1 | TRBV18 | TGTGCCAGCTCACCCGCTAGCGGGAGAAGGAATGAGCAGTTCTTC | CASSPASGRRNEQFF
- | - | TRBJ1-1 | TRBV6-6 | TGTGCCAGCAGTTACAGTCTACAGGGAAACACTGAAGCTTTCTTT | CASSYSLQGNTEAFF
- | TRBD2 | TRBJ2-1 | TRBV5-6 | TGTGCCAGCAGGCGAATAAGGACTAGCGGGAGGTATGAGCAGTTCTTC | CASRRIRTSGRYEQFF
once | - | TRBJ2-7 | TRBV28 | TGTGCCAGCAGTTGGTCAGGGACCGAGCAGTACTTC | CASSWSGTEQYF
- | - | TRBJ2-5 | TRBV9 | TGTGCCAGCAGCGCGGGGCCCGCGTGGCAAGAGACCCAGTACTTC | CASSAGPAWQETQYF
- | TRBD2 | TRBJ2-1 | TRBV11-2 | TGTGCCAGCAGCCAAGCGCTAGCGGGAGTTGGCAATGAGCAGTTCTTC | CASSQALAGVGNEQFF
few | - | TRBJ1-5 | TRBV7-3 | TGTGCCAGCAGCTTATGCCCGGAGCGTCAGCCCCAGCATTTT | CASSLCPERQPQHF
- | TRBD1 | TRBJ1-1 | TRBV5-4 | TGTGCCAGCAGCTCTACAGGGGAGTCTAGTACTGAAGCTTTCTTT | CASSSTGESSTEAFF
- | - | TRBJ2-3 | TRBV9 | TGTGCCAGCAGCGAGGGACACGGTAGCACAGATACGCAGTATTTT | CASSEGHGSTDTQYF
once | - | TRBJ1-2 | TRBV5-6 | TGTGCCAGCAGCTTGGGACAGGCGGCCTATGGCTACACCTTC | CASSLGQAAYGYTF
- | TRBD1 | TRBJ1-4 | TRBV11-3 | TGTGCCAGCAGCTTGGACTCAGGGGGGCGCAACGAAAAACTGTTTTTT | CASSLDSGGRNEKLFF
- | - | TRBJ2-7 | TRBV5-5 | TGTGCCAGCACCTCAGGGCGGGGATACTACGAGCAGTACTTC | CASTSGRGYYEQYF
- | TRBD2 | TRBJ2-3 | TRBV27 | TGTGCCAGCAGTCCCCTTGGAGTTAGCGGGAGAGGGACAGATACGCAGTATTTT | CASSPLGVSGRGTDTQYF
- | - | TRBJ2-7 | TRBV28 | TGTGCCAGCGATAATACCCACGAGCAGTACTTC | CASDNTHEQYF
few | - | TRBJ2-5 | TRBV9 | TGTGCCAGCAGCGCCATCGTAGGTGGAGAGACCCAGTACTTC | CASSAIVGGETQYF
once | - | TRBJ2-7 | TRBV6-5 | TGTGCCAGCAATCGGGGAAACAGAGCCTACGAGCAGTACTTC | CASNRGNRAYEQYF
- | - | TRBJ1-2 | TRBV19 | TGTGCCAGTGCTGGGGGAGGGGGAAGCGGCTACACCTTC | CASAGGGGSGYTF
- | - | TRBJ2-7 | TRBV19 | TGTGCCAGTAGTATATCAGGGGACCCCTACGAGCAGTACTTC | CASSISGDPYEQYF
- | - | TRBJ2-2 | TRBV29-1 | TGCAGCGTCGATAGGTCCGCGAACACCGGGGAGCTGTTTTTT | CSVDRSANTGELFF
- | TRBD1 | TRBJ2-2 | TRBV19 | TGTGCCAGCTACCGGGACAGGGGGCGGGGCGGGGAGCTGTTTTTT | CASYRDRGRGGELFF
few | - | TRBJ2-6 | TRBV12-5 | TGTGCTAGTGCCCCTCCCCGGGATTATTCCTCTGGGGCCAACGTCCTGACTTTC | CASAPPRDYSSGANVLTF
- | TRBD1 | TRBJ1-4 | TRBV5-4 | TGTGCCAGCAGCTCGGACAGGGCGGAATTTGAAAAACTGTTTTTT | CASSSDRAEFEKLFF
few | TRBD1 | TRBJ1-2 | TRBV2 | TGTGCCAGCAGTGAATATGGACAGGCCTACCCAGATGGCTACACCTTC | CASSEYGQAYPDGYTF
- | TRBD1 | TRBJ1-4 | TRBV11-2 | TGTGCCAGCAGTCTTCCGGGACAGGCGAGAAAACTGTTTTTT | CASSLPGQARKLFF
- | - | TRBJ1-4 | TRBV7-9 | TGTGCCAGCAGCTTAAGCGTAAGAACCGCTAATGAAAAACTGTTTTTT | CASSLSVRTANEKLFF
- | TRBD2 | TRBJ2-1 | TRBV7-2 | TGTGCCAGCAGCTTACTTATAGCGGGAGGTGGTGAGCAGTTCTTC | CASSLLIAGGGEQFF
- | - | TRBJ2-5 | TRBV5-1 | TGCGCCAGCAGCCCTGGGCCAATCACAGAGACCCAGTACTTC | CASSPGPITETQYF